This T cell receptor (beta chain) was profiled in a study of Tregs in tolerant kidney transplant recipients. TCRdb's copy holds only in-frame clones and misses some; the assay was immunoSEQ multiplex PCR. Of 92,000 or so clones listed, about 92% were seen once; the top ten hold 4.5% to 5%. This CDR3 contains 14 residues. The V end lost 0 bases, the J end lost 5 bases, and 7 bases lay between the germline ends. Germline V gene lookup returns CDR1 PRHDT and CDR2 FYEKMQ (reference sequence). Sequencing used CD8+ T cells from blood. V and J are TRBV13 and TRBJ1-4; no clear D. The sequence was collected from a human donor in good health. CDR3 bases: TGTGCCAGCAGCTTAGGGTGGGGAAATGAAAAACTGTTTTTT. The encoded protein is CASSLGWGNEKLFF.